These 11 T cell receptor beta chains came from one sample sequenced in a study of blood T cell repertoires in COVID-19. Only in-frame clones appear in the TCRdb table, and some are missing; sequencing was by immunoSEQ multiplex PCR. The sample has hundreds of thousands of clones, more than 85% seen once. What was sequenced was PBMCs or T cells enriched from blood (not recorded which). The source of these receptors is a man aged 40-50 years who had recovered from COVID-19.

The chain couples TRBV30 to TRBJ2-1; D is perhaps TRBD2 (6 bases). Trimming left V 5 bases short and J 9 bases short, with 14 bases between. Per germline, CDR1 GTSNPN and CDR2 SVGIG (reference sequence). There are 12 residues in the CDR3. The CDR3 DNA reads TGTGCCTGGGACCGGGACTTTTCTGAGCAGTTCTTC. Its translation: CAWDRDFSEQFF.

This chain joins TRBV27 and TRBJ2-1, with D perhaps TRBD2 (7 bases). Looked up from germline, CDR1 is MNHEY and CDR2 is SMNVEV (reference sequence). V was clipped by 7 bases and J by 0 bases, with 22 bases between them. This CDR3 contains 18 residues. Here the CDR3 DNA reads TGTGCCAGCATGGTGTTGGGGGGGCTCCTGAGCTCCTACAATGAGCAGTTCTTC. Translating it yields CASMVLGGLLSSYNEQFF.

In nucleotides, the CDR3 is TGCGCCAGCAGCCCGACAGGGTTTGCATCTGGGGCCAACGTCCTGACTTTC. Residues: CASSPTGFASGANVLTF. The chain recombines TRBV5-1 with TRBJ2-6; 7 bases line up with TRBD1. Germline values: CDR1 SGHRS, CDR2 YFSETQ. CDR3 length equals 17 residues. J gave up 1 base and V 4 bases, and 8 bases lay outside the gene matches. The entire variable domain, with the rest obtained from reference TRBV5-1 and TRBJ2-6, is as follows: KAGVTQTPRYLIKTRGQQVTLSCSPISGHRSVSWYQQTPGQGLQFLFEYFSETQRNKGNFPGRFSGRQFSNSRSEMNVSTLELGDSALYLCASSPTGFASGANVLTFGAGSRLTVL.

V is TRBV7-9 and J is TRBJ1-6; D gene uncertain. CDR3 size: 11 residues. Germline values: CDR1 SEHNR, CDR2 FQNEAQ (reference sequence). In DNA form, the CDR3 reads TGTGCAGTAGAGAATAATTCACCCCTCCACTTT. This encodes CAVENNSPLHF. Variable domain in full (rest from reference TRBV7-9 and TRBJ1-6): DTGVSQNPRHKITKRGQNVTFRCDPISEHNRLYWYRQTLGQGPEFLTYFQNEAQLEKSRLLSDRFSAERPKGSFSTLEIQRTEQGDSAMYLCAVENNSPLHFGNGTRLTVT.

This clone was observed a single time. The chain is built from TRBV6-1 and TRBJ2-7, with D hard to call. Trimming pared 3 bases from V and 2 bases from J, leaving 26 bases between. CDR3 size: 19 residues. Germline V gives CDR1 MNHNS, CDR2 SASEGT. The DNA of the CDR3 is TGTGCCAGCAGTGACAAAACCCGAGTTTTTGTGGCGGAGCCCTACGAGCAGTACTTC. It codes for CASSDKTRVFVAEPYEQYF.

The chain links TRBV6-2 or TRBV6-3 to TRBJ2-7; 9 bases align to TRBD2. After removal of 0 bases from V and 5 bases from J, the junction contained 20 bases not matched to a gene. The CDR3 runs 20 residues. Looked up from germline, CDR1 is MNHEY and CDR2 is SVGEGT. Here the CDR3 reads CASSYSSISGSLENLDEQYF. For the CDR3, the DNA is TGTGCCAGCAGTTACTCGAGTATTAGCGGGAGCTTGGAGAATCTCGACGAGCAGTACTTC.

The genes are TRBV4-3 and TRBJ1-6; the D gene is possibly TRBD1 (5 bases). The length of the CDR3 is 16 residues. Trimming stripped 1 base from V and 8 bases from J, with 15 bases between. CDR1 LGHNA and CDR2 YSLEER come from the germline V gene. DNA of the CDR3: TGCGCCAGCAGCCAAGGCCCGGGGGGTAGTCATTCACCCCTCCACTTT. This codes for CASSQGPGGSHSPLHF.

V is TRBV6-5 and J is TRBJ1-1; 7 nucleotides line up with TRBD1. Per the germline V gene, CDR1 is MNHEY and CDR2 is SVGAGI. Trimming at V came to 5 bases and at J to 4 bases, leaving 10 bases not matched to a gene. CDR3 size: 15 residues. CDR3 in amino acids: CASSRDGGGGTEAFF. The CDR3 bases are TGTGCCAGCAGTCGCGATGGAGGGGGCGGCACTGAAGCTTTCTTT.

This rearrangement joins TRBV4-3 to TRBJ1-1; no definite D call. There are 17 residues in the CDR3. The germline V and J ends were trimmed by 0 bases and 1 base, with 15 bases remaining between them. Germline CDR1 and CDR2: LGHNA and YSLEER. CDR3 sequence reads: CASSQDRPVGGNTEAFF. DNA of the CDR3: TGCGCCAGCAGCCAAGATCGGCCGGTTGGAGGGAACACTGAAGCTTTCTTT.

This clone has only a few counts. The same CDR3 is also encoded by other DNA sequences in this sample. J is TRBJ1-5 and V is TRBV2; weak D call: TRBD1 (5 bases). With 0 bases removed from V and 6 bases from J, the gap between germline ends came to 12 bases. Germline V gene data show CDR1 as SNHLY and CDR2 as FYNNEI. The CDR3 runs to 15 residues. In nucleotides, the CDR3 is TGTGCCAGCAGTGAAGCGCGCGGGGCAGGTCAGCCCCAGCATTTT. It specifies CASSEARGAGQPQHF. Supplemented by reference TRBV2 and TRBJ1-5, the full variable domain reads EPEVTQTPSHQVTQMGQEVILRCVPISNHLYFYWYRQILGQKVEFLVSFYNNEISEKSEIFDDQFSVERPDGSNFTLKIRSTKLEDSAMYFCASSEARGAGQPQHFGDGTRLSIL.

This chain links TRBV28 with TRBJ1-1, with a possible D match to TRBD1 (5 bases). Germline V lookup: CDR1 MDHEN, CDR2 SYDVKM. This CDR3 contains 15 residues. The germline V and J ends were trimmed by 7 bases and 4 bases, with 19 bases remaining between them. CDR3 region: CASNSATAMPTEAFF. CDR3 in DNA: TGTGCCAGCAATTCCGCGACAGCTATGCCCACTGAAGCTTTCTTT.